These T cell receptor beta chains were read from a single sample in a study of OX40 agonist ivuxolimab in advanced cancers. Produced via immunoSEQ multiplex PCR; TCRdb's table is partial and in-frame only. The table shows about 86,000 clones, with nearly 90% occurring only once. The source material was CD4+ or CD8+ T cells sorted from blood, sampled in a trial of the OX40 agonist ivuxolimab. These receptors were taken from an adult with an advanced solid tumor such as melanoma, head and neck, liver or kidney cancer. The CDR3 runs from the conserved cysteine through the conserved F or W. Clone size is stated in some rows and not others, as once, few, many or a class when expanded.

v_call	j_call	clone_size	cdr3_aa
TRBV25-1	TRBJ2-1	NA	CASSELTSGGANEQFF
TRBV10-2	TRBJ2-3	NA	CASSGDRATDTQYF
TRBV6-4	TRBJ1-6	NA	CASSDLPNSPLHF
TRBV7-3	TRBJ2-2	NA	CASSRSRGTGELFF
TRBV2	TRBJ2-1	NA	CASSERSGGLF
TRBV28	TRBJ1-1	once	CASSPLSGNTEAFF
TRBV5-1	TRBJ2-1	NA	CASSLTGQRLSEQFF
TRBV28	TRBJ1-1	NA	CASSPSRGFTEAFF
TRBV2	TRBJ2-7	NA	CASVTPGGRSEQYF
TRBV28	TRBJ1-1	NA	CASTNGGEMMNTEAFF
TRBV7-8	TRBJ2-3	NA	CASSSGTGETDTQYF
TRBV28	TRBJ2-3	NA	CASRPIGGDTDTQYF
TRBV28	TRBJ1-4	NA	CASRLQGPLDEKLFF
TRBV5-6	TRBJ1-4	NA	CASTLAVDATNEKLFF